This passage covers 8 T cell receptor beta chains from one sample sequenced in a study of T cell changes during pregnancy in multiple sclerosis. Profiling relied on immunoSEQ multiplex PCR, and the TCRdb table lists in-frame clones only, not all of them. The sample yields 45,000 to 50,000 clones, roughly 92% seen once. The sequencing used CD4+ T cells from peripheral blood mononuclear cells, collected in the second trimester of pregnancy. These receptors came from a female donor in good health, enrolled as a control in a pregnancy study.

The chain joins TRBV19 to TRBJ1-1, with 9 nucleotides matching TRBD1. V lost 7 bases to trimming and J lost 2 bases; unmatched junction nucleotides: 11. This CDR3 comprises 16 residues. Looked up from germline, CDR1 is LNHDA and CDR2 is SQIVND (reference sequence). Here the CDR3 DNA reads TGTGCCAGTACCCCGGAGGGGACAGGGCTCAACACTGAAGCTTTCTTT. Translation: CASTPEGTGLNTEAFF.

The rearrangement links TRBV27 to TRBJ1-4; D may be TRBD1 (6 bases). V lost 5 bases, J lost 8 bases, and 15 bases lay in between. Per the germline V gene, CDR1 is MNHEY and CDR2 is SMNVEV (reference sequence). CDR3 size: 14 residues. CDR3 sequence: CASSPRGYNEKLFF. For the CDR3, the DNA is TGTGCCAGCAGTCCCAGGGGTTATAACGAAAAACTGTTTTTT.

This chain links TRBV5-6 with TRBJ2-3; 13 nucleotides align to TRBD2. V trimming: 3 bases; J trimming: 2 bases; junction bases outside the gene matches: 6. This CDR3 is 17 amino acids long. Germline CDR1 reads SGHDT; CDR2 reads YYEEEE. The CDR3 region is CASSWETSGGHTDTQYF. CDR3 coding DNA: TGTGCCAGCAGCTGGGAGACTAGCGGGGGGCACACAGATACGCAGTATTTT.

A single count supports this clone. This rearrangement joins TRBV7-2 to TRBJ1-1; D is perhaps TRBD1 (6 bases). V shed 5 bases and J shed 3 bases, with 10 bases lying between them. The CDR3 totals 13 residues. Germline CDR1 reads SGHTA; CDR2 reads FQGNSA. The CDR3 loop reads CASSPQGYTEAFF. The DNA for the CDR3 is TGTGCCAGCAGCCCACAGGGATACACTGAAGCTTTCTTT. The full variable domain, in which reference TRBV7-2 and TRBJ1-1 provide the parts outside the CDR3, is GAGVSQSPSNKVTEKGKDVELRCDPISGHTALYWYRQSLGQGLEFLIYFQGNSAPDKSGLPSDRFSAERTGGSVSTLTIQRTQQEDSAVYLCASSPQGYTEAFFGQGTRLTVV.

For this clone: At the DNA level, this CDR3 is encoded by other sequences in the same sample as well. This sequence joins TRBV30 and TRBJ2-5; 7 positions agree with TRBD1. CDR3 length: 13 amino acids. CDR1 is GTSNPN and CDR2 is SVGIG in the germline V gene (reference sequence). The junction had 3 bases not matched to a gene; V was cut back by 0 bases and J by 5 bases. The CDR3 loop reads CAWSVSRGETQYF. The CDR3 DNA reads TGTGCCTGGAGTGTATCCAGGGGGGAGACCCAGTACTTC.

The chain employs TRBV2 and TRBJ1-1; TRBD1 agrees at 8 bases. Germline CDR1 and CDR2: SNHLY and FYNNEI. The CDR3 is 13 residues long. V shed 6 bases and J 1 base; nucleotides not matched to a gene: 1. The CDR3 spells CASSGQGNTEAFF. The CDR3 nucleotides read TGTGCCAGCAGCGGACAGGGGAACACTGAAGCTTTCTTT.

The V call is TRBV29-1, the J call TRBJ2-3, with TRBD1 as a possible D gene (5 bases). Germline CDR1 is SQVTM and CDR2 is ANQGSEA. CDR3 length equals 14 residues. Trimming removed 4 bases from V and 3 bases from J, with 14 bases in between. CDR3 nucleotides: TGCAGCGTTGGTCCCCAGGGAAGGACAGATACGCAGTATTTT. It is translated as CSVGPQGRTDTQYF.

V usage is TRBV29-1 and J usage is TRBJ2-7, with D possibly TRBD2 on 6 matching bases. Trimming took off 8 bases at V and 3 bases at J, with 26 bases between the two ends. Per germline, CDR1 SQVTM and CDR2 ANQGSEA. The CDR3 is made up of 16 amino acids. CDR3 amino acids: CSYTGVTSGKGYEQYF. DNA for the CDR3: TGCAGCTATACGGGAGTAACGTCGGGGAAGGGCTACGAGCAGTACTTC.